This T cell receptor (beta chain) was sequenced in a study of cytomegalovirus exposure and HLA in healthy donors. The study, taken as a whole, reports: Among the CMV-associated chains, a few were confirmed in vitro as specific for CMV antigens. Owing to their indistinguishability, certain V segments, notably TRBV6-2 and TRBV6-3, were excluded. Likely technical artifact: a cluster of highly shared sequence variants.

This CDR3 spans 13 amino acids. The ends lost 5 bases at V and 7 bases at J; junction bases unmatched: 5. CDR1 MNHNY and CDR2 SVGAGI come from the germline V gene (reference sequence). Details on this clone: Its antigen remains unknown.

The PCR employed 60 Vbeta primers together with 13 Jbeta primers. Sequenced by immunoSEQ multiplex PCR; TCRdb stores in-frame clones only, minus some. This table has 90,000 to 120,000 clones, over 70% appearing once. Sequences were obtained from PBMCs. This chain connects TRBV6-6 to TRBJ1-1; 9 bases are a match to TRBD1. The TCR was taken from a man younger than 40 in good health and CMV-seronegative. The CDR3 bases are TGTGCCAGCAGTGCCGGGACAGGGATTGAAGCTTTCTTT. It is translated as CASSAGTGIEAFF.